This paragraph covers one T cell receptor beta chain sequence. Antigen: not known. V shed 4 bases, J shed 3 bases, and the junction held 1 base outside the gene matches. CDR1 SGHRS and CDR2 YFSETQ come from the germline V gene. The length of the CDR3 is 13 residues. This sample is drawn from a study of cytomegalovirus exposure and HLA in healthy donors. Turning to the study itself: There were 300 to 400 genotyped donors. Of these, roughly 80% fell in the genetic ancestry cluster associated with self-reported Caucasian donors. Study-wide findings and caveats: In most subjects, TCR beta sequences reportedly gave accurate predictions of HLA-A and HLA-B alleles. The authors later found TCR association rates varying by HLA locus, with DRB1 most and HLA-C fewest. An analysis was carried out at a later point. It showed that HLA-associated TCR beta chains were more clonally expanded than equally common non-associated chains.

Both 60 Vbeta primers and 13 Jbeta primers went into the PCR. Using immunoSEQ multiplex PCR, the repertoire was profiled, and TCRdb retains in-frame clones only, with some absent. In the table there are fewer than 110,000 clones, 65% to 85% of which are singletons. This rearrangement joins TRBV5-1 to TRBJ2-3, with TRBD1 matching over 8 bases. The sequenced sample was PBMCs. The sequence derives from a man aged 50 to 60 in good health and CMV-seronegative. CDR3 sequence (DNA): TGCGCCAGCAGCGGACAGGGAACAGATACGCAGTATTTT. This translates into CASSGQGTDTQYF. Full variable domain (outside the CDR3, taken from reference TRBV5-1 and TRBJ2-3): KAGVTQTPRYLIKTRGQQVTLSCSPISGHRSVSWYQQTPGQGLQFLFEYFSETQRNKGNFPGRFSGRQFSNSRSEMNVSTLELGDSALYLCASSGQGTDTQYFGPGTRLTVL.